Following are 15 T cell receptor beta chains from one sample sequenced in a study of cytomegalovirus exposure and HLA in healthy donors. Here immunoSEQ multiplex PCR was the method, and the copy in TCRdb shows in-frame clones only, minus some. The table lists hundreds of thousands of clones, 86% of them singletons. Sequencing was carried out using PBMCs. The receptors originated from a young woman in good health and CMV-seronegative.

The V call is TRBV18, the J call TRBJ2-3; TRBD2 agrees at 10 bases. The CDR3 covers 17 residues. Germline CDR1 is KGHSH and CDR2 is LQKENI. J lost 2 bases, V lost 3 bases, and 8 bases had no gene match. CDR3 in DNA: TGTGCCAGCTCACCTAGAAGGACTAGCGGATACACAGATACGCAGTATTTT. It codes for CASSPRRTSGYTDTQYF.

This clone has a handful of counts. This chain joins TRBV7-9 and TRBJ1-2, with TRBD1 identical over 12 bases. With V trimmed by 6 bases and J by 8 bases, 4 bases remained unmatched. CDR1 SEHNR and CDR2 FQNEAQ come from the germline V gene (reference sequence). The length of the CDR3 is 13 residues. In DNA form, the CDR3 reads TGTGCCAGCAGGGGGACAGGGGGCGACGGCTACACCTTC. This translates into CASRGTGGDGYTF.

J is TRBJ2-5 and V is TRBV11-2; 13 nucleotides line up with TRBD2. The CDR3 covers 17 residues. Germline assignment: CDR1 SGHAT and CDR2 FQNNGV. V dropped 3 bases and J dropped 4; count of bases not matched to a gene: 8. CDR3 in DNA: TGTGCCAGCAGCTTCTCCAGGACTAGCGGGAGTTTAGAGACCCAGTACTTC. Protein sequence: CASSFSRTSGSLETQYF.

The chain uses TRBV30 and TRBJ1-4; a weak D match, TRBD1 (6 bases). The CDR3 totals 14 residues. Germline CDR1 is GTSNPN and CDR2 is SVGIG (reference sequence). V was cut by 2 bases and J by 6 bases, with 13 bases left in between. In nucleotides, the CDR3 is TGTGCCTGGAGTCCGCCGGGGGGCCATGAAAAACTGTTTTTT. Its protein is CAWSPPGGHEKLFF. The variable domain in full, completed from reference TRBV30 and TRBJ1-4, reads SQTIHQWPATLVQPVGSPLSLECTVEGTSNPNLYWYRQAAGRGLQLLFYSVGIGQISSEVPQNLSASRPQDRQFILSSKKLLLSDSGFYLCAWSPPGGHEKLFFGSGTQLSVL.

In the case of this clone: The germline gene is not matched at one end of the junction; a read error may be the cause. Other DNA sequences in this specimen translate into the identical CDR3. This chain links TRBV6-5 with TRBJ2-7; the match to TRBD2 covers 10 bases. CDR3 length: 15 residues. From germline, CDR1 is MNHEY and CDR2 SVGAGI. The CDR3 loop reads CASSYSLAGHYEQYF. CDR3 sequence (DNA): TGTGCCAGTAGTTACTCACTAGCGGGACACTACGAGCAGTACTTC.

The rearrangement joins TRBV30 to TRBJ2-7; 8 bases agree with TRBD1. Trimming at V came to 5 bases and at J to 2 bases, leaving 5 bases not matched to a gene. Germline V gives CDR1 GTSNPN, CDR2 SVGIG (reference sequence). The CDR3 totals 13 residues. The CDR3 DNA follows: TGTGCCTGGTCACAGGGGGTAACCTACGAGCAGTACTTC. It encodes CAWSQGVTYEQYF.

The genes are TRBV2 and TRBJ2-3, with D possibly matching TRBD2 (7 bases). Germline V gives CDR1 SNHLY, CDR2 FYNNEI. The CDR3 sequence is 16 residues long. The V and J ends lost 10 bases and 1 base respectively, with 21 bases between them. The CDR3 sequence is CATLGGGRKGTDTQYF. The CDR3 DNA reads TGTGCCACCCTAGGGGGAGGGCGGAAAGGCACAGATACGCAGTATTTT.

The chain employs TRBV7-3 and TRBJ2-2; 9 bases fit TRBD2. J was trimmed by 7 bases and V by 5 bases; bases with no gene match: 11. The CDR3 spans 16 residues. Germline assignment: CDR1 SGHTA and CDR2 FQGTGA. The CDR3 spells CASSPAWLAGSGELFF. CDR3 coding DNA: TGTGCCAGCAGCCCTGCCTGGCTAGCGGGAAGCGGGGAGCTGTTTTTT.

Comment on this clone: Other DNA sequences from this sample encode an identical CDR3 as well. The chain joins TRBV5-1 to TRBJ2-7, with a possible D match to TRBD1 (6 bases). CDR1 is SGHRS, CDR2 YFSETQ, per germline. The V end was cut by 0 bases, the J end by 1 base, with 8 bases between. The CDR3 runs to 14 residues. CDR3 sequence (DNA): TGCGCCAGCAGCTTGGTCGGACAGTCCTACGAGCAGTACTTC. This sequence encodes CASSLVGQSYEQYF.

The CDR3 coding sequence is TGTGCCAGCAGTTCTTCCTATGGTCCGGGCTATGGCTACACCTTC. Translating gives CASSSSYGPGYGYTF. The chain links TRBV28 to TRBJ1-2; D not resolved. V was shortened by 4 bases and J by 4 bases, with 16 bases between the two germline ends. CDR1 MDHEN and CDR2 SYDVKM come from the germline V gene. The CDR3 runs 15 residues.

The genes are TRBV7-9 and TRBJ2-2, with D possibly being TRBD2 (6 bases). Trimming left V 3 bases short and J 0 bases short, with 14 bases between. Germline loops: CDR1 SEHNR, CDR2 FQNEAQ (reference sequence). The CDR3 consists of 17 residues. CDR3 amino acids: CASSLAHGLSNTGELFF. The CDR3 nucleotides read TGTGCCAGCAGCTTGGCTCACGGACTATCGAACACCGGGGAGCTGTTTTTT.

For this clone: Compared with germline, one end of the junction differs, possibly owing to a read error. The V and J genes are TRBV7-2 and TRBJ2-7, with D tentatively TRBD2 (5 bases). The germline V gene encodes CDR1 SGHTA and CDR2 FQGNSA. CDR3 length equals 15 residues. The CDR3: CASSFHGTRSSEQYF. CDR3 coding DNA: TGTGCCAGCAGCTTCCACGGCACTAGGTCCTCCGAGCAGTACTTC.

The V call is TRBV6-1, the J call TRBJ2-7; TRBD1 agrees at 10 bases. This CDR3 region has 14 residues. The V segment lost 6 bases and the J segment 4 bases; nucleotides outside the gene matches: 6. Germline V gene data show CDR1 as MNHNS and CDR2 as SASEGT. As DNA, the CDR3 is TGTGCCAGCAGCCCTACGGGACAGGGGTACGAGCAGTACTTC. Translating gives CASSPTGQGYEQYF.

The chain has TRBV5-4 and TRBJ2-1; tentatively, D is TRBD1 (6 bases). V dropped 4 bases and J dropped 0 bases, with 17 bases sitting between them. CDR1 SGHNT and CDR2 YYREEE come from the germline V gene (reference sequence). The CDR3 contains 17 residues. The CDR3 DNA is TGTGCCAGCAGCCCTTTGACAGGATCCCGCTCCTACAATGAGCAGTTCTTC. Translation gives CASSPLTGSRSYNEQFF.

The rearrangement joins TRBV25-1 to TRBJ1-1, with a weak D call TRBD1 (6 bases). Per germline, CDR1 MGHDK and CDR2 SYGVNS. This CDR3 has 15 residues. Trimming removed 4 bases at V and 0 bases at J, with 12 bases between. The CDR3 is CASSGWTDMNTEAFF. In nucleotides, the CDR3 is TGTGCCAGCAGTGGATGGACAGATATGAACACTGAAGCTTTCTTT.